This TCR beta chain emerged from a study of T cells in localized non-small cell lung cancer. General study results and limits: Tumor showed lower T cell clonality than uninvolved adjacent lung, where it was highest. Greater blood T cell density accompanied longer overall survival.

Generated by immunoSEQ multiplex PCR, the TCRdb table keeps only in-frame clones and is missing some. The data show roughly 48,000 clones, 70% to 80% seen once. Regarding this clone: No antigen is known for it.

Source: peripheral blood, taken before any cancer treatment. This receptor was taken from a man aged 40 to 69 with stage I squamous cell lung carcinoma.

The CDR3 is CASSIAGMPTDTQYF. In DNA, the CDR3 is TGTGCCAGTAGTATAGCGGGGATGCCCACAGATACGCAGTATTTT. The V gene is TRBV19, the J gene TRBJ2-3, with D possibly TRBD2 on 5 matching bases. CDR1 is LNHDA, CDR2 SQIVND, per germline (reference sequence). Deletions cut 1 base from V and 2 bases from J, with 10 bases between. The length of the CDR3 is 15 residues.